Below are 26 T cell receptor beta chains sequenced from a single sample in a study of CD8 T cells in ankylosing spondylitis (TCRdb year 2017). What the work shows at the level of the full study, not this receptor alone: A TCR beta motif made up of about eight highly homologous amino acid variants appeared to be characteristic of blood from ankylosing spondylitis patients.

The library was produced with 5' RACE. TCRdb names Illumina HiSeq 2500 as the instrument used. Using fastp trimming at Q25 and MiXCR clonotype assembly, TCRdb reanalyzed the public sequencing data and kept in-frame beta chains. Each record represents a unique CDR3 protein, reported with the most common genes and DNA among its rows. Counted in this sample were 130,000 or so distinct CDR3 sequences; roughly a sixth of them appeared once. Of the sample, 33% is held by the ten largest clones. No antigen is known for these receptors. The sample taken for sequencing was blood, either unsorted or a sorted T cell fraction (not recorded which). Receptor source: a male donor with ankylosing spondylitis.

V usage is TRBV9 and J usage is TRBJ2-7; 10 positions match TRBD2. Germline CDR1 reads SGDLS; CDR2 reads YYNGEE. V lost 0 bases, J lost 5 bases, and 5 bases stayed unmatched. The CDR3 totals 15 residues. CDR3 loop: CASSVGTSGTHEQYF. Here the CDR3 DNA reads TGTGCCAGCAGCGTAGGTACTAGCGGGACCCACGAGCAGTACTTC.

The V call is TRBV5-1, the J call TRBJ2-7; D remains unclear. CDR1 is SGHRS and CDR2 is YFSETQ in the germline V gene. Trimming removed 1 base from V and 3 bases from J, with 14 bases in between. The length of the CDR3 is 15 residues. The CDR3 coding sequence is TGCGCCAGCAGCTTGACTACCGACTGGGACTACGAGCAGTACTTC. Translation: CASSLTTDWDYEQYF.

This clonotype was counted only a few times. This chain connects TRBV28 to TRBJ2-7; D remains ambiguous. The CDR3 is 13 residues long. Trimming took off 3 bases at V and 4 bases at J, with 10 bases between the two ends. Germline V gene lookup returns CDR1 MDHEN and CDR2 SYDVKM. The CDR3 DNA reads TGTGCCAGCAGTTTGAGGAATTCATACGAGCAGTACTTC. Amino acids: CASSLRNSYEQYF.

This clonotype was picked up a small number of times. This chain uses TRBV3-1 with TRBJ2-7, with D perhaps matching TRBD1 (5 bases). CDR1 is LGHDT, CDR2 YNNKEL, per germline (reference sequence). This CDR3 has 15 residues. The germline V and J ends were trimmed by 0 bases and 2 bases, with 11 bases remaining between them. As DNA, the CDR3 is TGTGCCAGCAGCCAAGAGAACAGGCCTACCTACGAGCAGTACTTC. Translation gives CASSQENRPTYEQYF.

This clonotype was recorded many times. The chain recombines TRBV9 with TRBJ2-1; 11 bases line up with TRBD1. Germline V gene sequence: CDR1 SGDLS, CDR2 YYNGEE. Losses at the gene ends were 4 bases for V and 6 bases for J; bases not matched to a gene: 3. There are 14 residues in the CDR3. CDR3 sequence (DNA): TGTGCCAGCAGCCCGGGGACAGGGGGCAATGAGCAGTTCTTC. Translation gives CASSPGTGGNEQFF.

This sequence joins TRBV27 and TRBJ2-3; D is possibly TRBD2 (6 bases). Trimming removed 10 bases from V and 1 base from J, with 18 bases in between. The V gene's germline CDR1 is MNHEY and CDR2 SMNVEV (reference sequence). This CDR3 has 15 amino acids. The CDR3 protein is CAIGGLEYGTDTQYF. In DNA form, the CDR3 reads TGTGCCATCGGAGGGCTGGAGTACGGCACAGATACGCAGTATTTT.

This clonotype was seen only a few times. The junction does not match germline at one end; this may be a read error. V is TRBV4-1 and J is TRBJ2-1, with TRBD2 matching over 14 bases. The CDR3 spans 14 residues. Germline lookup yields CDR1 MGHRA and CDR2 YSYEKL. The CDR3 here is CASSQDPGLAGVLF. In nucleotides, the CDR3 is TGCGCCAGCAGCCAAGACCCGGGACTAGCGGGAGTCCTCTTC.

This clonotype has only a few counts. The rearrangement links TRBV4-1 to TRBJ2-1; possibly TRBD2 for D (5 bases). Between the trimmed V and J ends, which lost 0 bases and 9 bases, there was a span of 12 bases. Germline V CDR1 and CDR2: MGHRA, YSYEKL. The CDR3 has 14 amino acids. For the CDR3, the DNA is TGCGCCAGCAGCCAAGATTCTAGCTTGGCTGAGCAGTTCTTC. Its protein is CASSQDSSLAEQFF.

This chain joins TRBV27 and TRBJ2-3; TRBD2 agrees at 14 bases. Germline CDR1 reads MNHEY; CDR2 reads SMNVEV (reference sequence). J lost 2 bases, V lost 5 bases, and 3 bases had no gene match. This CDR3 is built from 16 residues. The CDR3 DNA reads TGTGCCAGCAGTACGACTAGCGGGGGGGCCACAGATACGCAGTATTTT. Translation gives CASSTTSGGATDTQYF.

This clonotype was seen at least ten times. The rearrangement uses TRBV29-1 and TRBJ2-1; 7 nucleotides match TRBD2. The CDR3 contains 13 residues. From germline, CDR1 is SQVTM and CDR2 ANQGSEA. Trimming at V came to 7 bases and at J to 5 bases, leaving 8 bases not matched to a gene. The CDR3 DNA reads TGCAGCGCCCTAAGCGGGGCAGACAATGAGCAGTTCTTC. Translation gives CSALSGADNEQFF.

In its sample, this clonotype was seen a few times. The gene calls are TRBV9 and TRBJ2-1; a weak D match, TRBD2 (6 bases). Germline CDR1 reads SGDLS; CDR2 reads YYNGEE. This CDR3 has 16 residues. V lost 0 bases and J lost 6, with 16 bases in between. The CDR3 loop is CASSVGGGRGRNEQFF. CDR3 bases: TGTGCCAGCAGCGTAGGTGGGGGGAGAGGGCGCAATGAGCAGTTCTTC.

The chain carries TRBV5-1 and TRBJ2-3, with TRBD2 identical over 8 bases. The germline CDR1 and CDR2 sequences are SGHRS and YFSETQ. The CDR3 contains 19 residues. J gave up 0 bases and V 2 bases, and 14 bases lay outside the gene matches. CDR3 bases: TGCGCCAGCAGCTTCTCCGGGGGGGAGTTGGTCACTAGCACAGATACGCAGTATTTT. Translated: CASSFSGGELVTSTDTQYF.

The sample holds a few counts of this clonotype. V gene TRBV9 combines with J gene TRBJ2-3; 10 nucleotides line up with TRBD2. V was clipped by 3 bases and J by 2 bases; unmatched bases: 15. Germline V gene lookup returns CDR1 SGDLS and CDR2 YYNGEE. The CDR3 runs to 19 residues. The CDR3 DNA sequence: TGTGCCAGCAGCGATCCGTTAGCGGGAGGAGGGGGGTACACAGATACGCAGTATTTT. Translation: CASSDPLAGGGGYTDTQYF.

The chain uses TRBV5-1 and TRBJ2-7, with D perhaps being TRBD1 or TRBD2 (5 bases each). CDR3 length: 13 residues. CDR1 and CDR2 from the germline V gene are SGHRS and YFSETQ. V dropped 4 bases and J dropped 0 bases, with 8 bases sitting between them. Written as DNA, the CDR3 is TGCGCCAGCAGCGGGGACGGCTCCTACGAGCAGTACTTC. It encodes CASSGDGSYEQYF.

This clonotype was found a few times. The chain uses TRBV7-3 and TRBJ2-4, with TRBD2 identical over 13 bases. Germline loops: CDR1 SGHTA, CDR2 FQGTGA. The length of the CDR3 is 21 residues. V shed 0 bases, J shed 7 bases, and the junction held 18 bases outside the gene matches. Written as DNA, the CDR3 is TGTGCCAGCAGCTTAACCCTACCGCTTCTTACGACTAGCGGGAGGACCAACATTCAGTACTTC. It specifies CASSLTLPLLTTSGRTNIQYF.

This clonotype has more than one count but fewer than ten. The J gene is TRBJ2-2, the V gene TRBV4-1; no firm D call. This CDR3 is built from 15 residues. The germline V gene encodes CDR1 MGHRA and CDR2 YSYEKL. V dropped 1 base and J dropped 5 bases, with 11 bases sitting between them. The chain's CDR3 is CASSQGAMVTGELFF. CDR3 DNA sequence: TGCGCCAGCAGCCAAGGGGCGATGGTGACCGGGGAGCTGTTTTTT.

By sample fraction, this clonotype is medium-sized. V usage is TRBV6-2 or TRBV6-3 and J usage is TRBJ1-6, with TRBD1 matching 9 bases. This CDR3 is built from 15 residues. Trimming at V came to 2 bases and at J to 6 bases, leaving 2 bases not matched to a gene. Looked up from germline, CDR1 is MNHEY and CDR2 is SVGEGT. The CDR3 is CASSYPTGGNSPLHF. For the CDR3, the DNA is TGTGCCAGCAGTTACCCGACAGGGGGTAATTCACCCCTCCACTTT.

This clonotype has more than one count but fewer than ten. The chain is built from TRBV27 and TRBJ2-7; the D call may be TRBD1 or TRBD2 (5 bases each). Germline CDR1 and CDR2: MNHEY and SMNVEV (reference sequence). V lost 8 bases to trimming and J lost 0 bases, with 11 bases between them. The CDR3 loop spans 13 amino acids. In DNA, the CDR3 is TGTGCCAGCGGCCCAGGGAGCTCCTACGAGCAGTACTTC. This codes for CASGPGSSYEQYF.

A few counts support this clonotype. The CDR3 region is CASSLVPGQGPEQYF. In DNA, the CDR3 is TGTGCCAGCAGCTTAGTCCCGGGACAGGGACCCGAGCAGTACTTC. The chain couples TRBV7-9 to TRBJ2-7; 9 nucleotides match TRBD1. The ends lost 1 base at V and 6 bases at J; junction bases unmatched: 7. Per the germline V gene, CDR1 is SEHNR and CDR2 is FQNEAQ (reference sequence). The CDR3 sequence is 15 residues long.

This CDR3 reads CASSEGRPQHF. CDR3 nucleotides: TGTGCCAGCAGTGAGGGACGGCCCCAGCATTTT. The chain couples TRBV6-6 to TRBJ1-5; weak D call: TRBD1 (5 bases). V was pared by 5 bases and J by 9 bases, with 8 bases between. The CDR3 runs to 11 residues. Per germline, CDR1 MNHNY and CDR2 SVGAGI (reference sequence).

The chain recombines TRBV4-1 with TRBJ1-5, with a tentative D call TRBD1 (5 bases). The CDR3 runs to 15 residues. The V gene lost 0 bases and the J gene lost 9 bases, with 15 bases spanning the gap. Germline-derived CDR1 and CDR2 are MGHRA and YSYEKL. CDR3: CASSQDRGLVRPQHF. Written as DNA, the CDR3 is TGCGCCAGCAGCCAAGATAGGGGTTTAGTTCGGCCCCAGCATTTT.

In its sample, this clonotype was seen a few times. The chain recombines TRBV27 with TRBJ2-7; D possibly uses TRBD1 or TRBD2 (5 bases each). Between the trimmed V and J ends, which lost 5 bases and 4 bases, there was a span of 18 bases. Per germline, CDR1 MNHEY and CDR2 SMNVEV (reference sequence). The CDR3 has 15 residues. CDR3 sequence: CASSQRDLYPYEQYF. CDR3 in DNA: TGTGCCAGCAGTCAGAGGGACCTCTATCCTTACGAGCAGTACTTC.

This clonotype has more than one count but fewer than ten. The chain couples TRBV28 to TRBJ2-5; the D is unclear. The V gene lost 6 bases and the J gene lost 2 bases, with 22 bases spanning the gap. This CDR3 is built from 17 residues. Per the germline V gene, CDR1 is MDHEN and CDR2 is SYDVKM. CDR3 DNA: TGTGCCAGCAGCAGCGCGAGGCTTTTGAAGGATCAAGAGACCCAGTACTTC. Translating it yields CASSSARLLKDQETQYF.

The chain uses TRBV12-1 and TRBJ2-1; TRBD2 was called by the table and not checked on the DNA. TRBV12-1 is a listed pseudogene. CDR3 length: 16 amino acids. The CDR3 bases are TGTGCCAGCACGCCCGTGAGGGTCGGGATCGACAATGAGCAGTTCTTC. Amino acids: CASTPVRVGIDNEQFF.

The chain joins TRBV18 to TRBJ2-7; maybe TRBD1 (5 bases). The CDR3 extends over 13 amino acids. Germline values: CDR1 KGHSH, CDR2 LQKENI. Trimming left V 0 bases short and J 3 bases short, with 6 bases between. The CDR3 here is CASSPPGHYEQYF. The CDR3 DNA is TGTGCCAGCTCACCACCGGGGCACTACGAGCAGTACTTC.

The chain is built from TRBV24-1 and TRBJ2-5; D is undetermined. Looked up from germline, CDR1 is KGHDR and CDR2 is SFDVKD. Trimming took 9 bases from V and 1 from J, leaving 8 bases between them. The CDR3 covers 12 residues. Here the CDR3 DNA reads TGTGCCACCTCTGGGGTCCAAGAGACCCAGTACTTC. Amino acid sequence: CATSGVQETQYF.